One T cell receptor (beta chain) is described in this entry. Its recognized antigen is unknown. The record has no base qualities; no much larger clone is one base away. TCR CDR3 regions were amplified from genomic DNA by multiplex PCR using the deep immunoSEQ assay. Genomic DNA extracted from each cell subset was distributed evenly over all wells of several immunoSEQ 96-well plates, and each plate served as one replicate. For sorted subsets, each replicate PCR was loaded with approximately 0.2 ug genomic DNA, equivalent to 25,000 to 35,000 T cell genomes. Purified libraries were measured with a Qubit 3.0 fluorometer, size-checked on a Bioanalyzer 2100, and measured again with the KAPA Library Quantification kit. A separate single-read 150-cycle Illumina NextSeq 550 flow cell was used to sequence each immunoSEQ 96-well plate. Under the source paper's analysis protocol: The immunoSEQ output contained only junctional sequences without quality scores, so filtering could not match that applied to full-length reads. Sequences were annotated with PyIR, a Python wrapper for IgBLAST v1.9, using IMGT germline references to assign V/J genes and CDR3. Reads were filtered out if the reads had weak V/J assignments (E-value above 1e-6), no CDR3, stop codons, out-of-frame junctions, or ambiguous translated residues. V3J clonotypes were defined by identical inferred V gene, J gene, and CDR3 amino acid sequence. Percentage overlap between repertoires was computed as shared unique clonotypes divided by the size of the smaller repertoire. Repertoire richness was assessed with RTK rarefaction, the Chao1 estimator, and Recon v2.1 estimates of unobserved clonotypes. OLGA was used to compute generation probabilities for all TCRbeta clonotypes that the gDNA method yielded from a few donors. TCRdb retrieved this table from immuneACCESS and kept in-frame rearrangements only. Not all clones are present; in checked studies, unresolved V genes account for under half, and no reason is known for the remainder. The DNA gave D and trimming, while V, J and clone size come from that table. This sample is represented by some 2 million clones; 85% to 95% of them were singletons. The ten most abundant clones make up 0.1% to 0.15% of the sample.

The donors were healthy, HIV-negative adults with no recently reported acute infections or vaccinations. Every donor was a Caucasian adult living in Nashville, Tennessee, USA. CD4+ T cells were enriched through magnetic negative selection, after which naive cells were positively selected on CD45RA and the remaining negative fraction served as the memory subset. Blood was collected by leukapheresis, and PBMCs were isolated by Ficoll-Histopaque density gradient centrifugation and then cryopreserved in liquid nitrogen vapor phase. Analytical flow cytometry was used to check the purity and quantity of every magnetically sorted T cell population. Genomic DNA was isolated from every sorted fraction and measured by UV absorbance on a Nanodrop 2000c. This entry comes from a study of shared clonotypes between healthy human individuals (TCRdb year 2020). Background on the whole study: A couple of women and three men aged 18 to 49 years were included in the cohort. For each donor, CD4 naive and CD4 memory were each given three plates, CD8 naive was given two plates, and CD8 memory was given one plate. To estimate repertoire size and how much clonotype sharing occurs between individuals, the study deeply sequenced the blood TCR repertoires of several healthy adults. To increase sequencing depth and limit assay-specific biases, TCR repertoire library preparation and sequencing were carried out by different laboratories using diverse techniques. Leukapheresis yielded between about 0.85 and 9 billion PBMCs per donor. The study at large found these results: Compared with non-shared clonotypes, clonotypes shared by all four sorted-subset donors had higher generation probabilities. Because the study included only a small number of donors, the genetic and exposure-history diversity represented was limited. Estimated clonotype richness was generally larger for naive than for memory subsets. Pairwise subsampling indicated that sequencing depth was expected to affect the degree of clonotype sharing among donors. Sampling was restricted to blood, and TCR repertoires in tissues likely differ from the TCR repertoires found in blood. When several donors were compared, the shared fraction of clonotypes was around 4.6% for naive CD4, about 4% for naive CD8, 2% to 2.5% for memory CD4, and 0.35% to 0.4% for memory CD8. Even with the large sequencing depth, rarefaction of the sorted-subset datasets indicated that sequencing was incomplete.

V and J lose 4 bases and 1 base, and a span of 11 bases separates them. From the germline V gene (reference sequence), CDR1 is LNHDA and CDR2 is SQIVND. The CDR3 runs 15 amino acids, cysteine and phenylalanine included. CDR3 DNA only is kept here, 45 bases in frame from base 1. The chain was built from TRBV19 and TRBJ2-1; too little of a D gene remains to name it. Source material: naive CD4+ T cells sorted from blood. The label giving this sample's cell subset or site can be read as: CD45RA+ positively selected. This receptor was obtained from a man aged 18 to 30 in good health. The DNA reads TGTGCCAGTAGTAGCCGGCTAGTTTCCTACAATGAGCAGTTCTTC. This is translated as CASSSRLVSYNEQFF.